Following are 28 T cell receptor beta chains from one sample sequenced in a study of T cell responses to AZD1222 COVID-19 vaccine. Sequenced by immunoSEQ multiplex PCR; TCRdb stores in-frame clones only, minus some. Of under 150,000 clones in the sample, approximately 86% were seen once. This specimen consisted of peripheral blood, obtained 28 days after the second AZD1222 dose. All receptors come from an adult who received the AZD1222 COVID-19 vaccine.

The chain is built from TRBV7-2 and TRBJ2-1; tentatively, D is TRBD2 (5 bases). This CDR3 has 12 residues. V lost 5 bases and J 8 bases, leaving 10 bases between the germline ends. Germline-derived CDR1 and CDR2 are SGHTA and FQGNSA. CDR3 amino acids: CASSRAGDEQFF. The DNA for the CDR3 is TGTGCCAGCAGCCGCGCCGGGGATGAGCAGTTCTTC.

The chain is built from TRBV30 and TRBJ1-2, with D unresolved. This CDR3 is 13 amino acids long. Germline-derived CDR1 and CDR2 are GTSNPN and SVGIG (reference sequence). Deletions cut 0 bases from V and 8 bases from J, with 13 bases between. DNA for the CDR3: TGTGCCTGGAGTGTATCCCCAGGCACGGGCTACACCTTC. Translating it yields CAWSVSPGTGYTF. Complete variable domain (other parts from reference TRBV30 and TRBJ1-2): SQTIHQWPATLVQPVGSPLSLECTVEGTSNPNLYWYRQAAGRGLQLLFYSVGIGQISSEVPQNLSASRPQDRQFILSSKKLLLSDSGFYLCAWSVSPGTGYTFGSGTRLTVV.

A word on this clone: A much larger clone differs by one base, so this may be a read error. V and J are TRBV4-2 and TRBJ2-2; 8 nucleotides match TRBD2. J lost 6 bases, V lost 0 bases, and 6 bases had no gene match. The CDR3 is 16 amino acids. Germline V CDR1 and CDR2: LGHNA, YNFKEQ. The CDR3 here is CASSQDRGGVAGELFF. The CDR3 bases are TGTGCCAGCAGCCAAGACCGGGGGGGGGTGGCCGGGGAGCTGTTTTTT.

A word on this clone: One end of the junction is discordant with germline, which a read error may explain. The rearrangement links TRBV19 to TRBJ2-7, with 10 bases matching TRBD1. Germline CDR1 is LNHDA and CDR2 is SQIVND (reference sequence). This CDR3 contains 14 residues. The CDR3: CATSRDRGTYEQYF. The CDR3 DNA sequence: TGTGCCACTAGTAGGGACAGGGGTACGTACGAGCAGTACTTC.

This rearrangement joins TRBV18 to TRBJ2-5; 10 bases fit TRBD1. The CDR3 runs to 14 residues. Germline assignment: CDR1 KGHSH and CDR2 LQKENI. Germline trimming cut 5 bases from V and 3 bases from J; bases unmatched to any gene: 3. CDR3 residues: CASSAGTGEETQYF. The CDR3, as DNA: TGTGCCAGCTCAGCGGGGACAGGGGAAGAGACCCAGTACTTC.

The chain combines TRBV3-1 (or the pseudogene TRBV3-2) with TRBJ2-2, with 8 bases that match TRBD2. Unmatched junction bases numbered 4, after V lost 2 bases and J lost 2 bases. This CDR3 contains 16 residues. CDR1 and CDR2 from the germline V gene are LGHDT and YNNKEL (reference sequence). This CDR3 is CASSQKLAVNTGELFF. For the CDR3, the DNA is TGTGCCAGCAGCCAAAAACTAGCGGTCAACACCGGGGAGCTGTTTTTT.

The chain uses TRBV5-1 and TRBJ1-1, with a possible D match to TRBD1 (5 bases). Germline CDR1 SGHRS, CDR2 YFSETQ. With 0 bases removed from V and 6 bases from J, the gap between germline ends came to 15 bases. This CDR3 comprises 15 residues. The CDR3 nucleotides read TGCGCCAGCAGCTTGGGCGGGACGGCGGTGCCTGAAGCTTTCTTT. Translation: CASSLGGTAVPEAFF.

This clone was observed a handful of times. V and J are TRBV30 and TRBJ1-1; 7 bases align to TRBD1. The trim removed 5 bases at V and 8 bases at J, leaving 14 bases unmatched. This CDR3 comprises 14 residues. Germline assignment: CDR1 GTSNPN and CDR2 SVGIG (reference sequence). The CDR3 sequence: CAWSKGQGEVEAFF. Here the CDR3 DNA reads TGTGCCTGGTCGAAAGGTCAGGGGGAGGTAGAAGCTTTCTTT.

The CDR3 sequence is CASRRGLVEKLFF. The CDR3 region has the DNA TGTGCCAGCAGGAGGGGGCTGGTTGAAAAACTGTTTTTT. The chain recombines TRBV2 with TRBJ1-4; 7 bases match TRBD1. CDR3 length equals 13 residues. Germline CDR1 and CDR2: SNHLY and FYNNEI. The V segment lost 6 bases and the J segment 7 bases; nucleotides outside the gene matches: 5.

J is TRBJ2-5 and V is TRBV5-8; possibly TRBD2 for D (7 bases). The CDR3 totals 16 residues. V lost 1 base, J lost 5 bases, and 18 bases lay in between. Germline V gene lookup returns CDR1 SGHTS and CDR2 YDEGEE. The CDR3 region is CASSLSGGPKGETQYF. In DNA, the CDR3 is TGTGCCAGCAGCTTGTCGGGGGGCCCTAAGGGGGAGACCCAGTACTTC.

This clone has only a few counts. The gene calls are TRBV19 and TRBJ2-7; possibly TRBD2 for D (7 bases). Trimming removed 5 bases at V and 7 bases at J, with 12 bases between. Germline V gene lookup returns CDR1 LNHDA and CDR2 SQIVND (reference sequence). This CDR3 region has 12 residues. CDR3: CASSGGAGEQYF. CDR3 in DNA: TGTGCCAGTAGTGGGGGGGCTGGGGAGCAGTACTTC.

This clone has only one observation. This chain joins TRBV4-3 and TRBJ2-5; TRBD1 agrees at 7 bases. The ends lost 0 bases at V and 1 base at J; junction bases unmatched: 8. The CDR3 runs 17 residues. Germline lookup yields CDR1 LGHNA and CDR2 YSLEER. The CDR3 region has the DNA TGCGCCAGCAGCCAAGAGAGCGAACAGGGGATCCAAGAGACCCAGTACTTC. It specifies CASSQESEQGIQETQYF.

V usage is TRBV29-1 and J usage is TRBJ1-4, with a possible D match to TRBD1 (5 bases). V lost 3 bases and J 3 bases, leaving 8 bases between the germline ends. The CDR3 has 13 amino acids. The germline gives CDR1 SQVTM, CDR2 ANQGSEA. CDR3 protein: CSVDQGSNEKLFF. CDR3 DNA: TGCAGCGTTGATCAGGGCTCTAATGAAAAACTGTTTTTT.

A single count supports this clone. The chain uses TRBV7-6 and TRBJ1-4; perhaps TRBD1 as D (6 bases). CDR3 length: 14 amino acids. Trimming cost V 6 bases and J 7 bases, with 15 bases left between them. Germline V lookup: CDR1 SGHVS, CDR2 FNYEAQ. The CDR3 DNA reads TGTGCCAGCAGAAGGGGGAGCGTCGGTGAAAAACTGTTTTTT. Its translation is CASRRGSVGEKLFF.

This sequence joins TRBV4-1 and TRBJ2-7; possibly TRBD2 for D (6 bases). Germline V CDR1 and CDR2: MGHRA, YSYEKL. The V end lost 1 base, the J end lost 3 bases, and 10 bases lay between the germline ends. The CDR3 extends over 14 amino acids. The CDR3 spells CASSQGGGIYEQYF. The CDR3 coding sequence is TGCGCCAGCAGCCAAGGTGGCGGGATCTACGAGCAGTACTTC.

This chain links TRBV19 with TRBJ2-3; no clear D. V was trimmed by 4 bases and J by 1 base, leaving 12 bases between them. CDR3 length equals 15 residues. CDR1 and CDR2 (germline): LNHDA, SQIVND (reference sequence). CDR3 bases: TGTGCCAGTAGTACCCGACACCTAGGCACAGATACGCAGTATTTT. Its protein product is CASSTRHLGTDTQYF.

The sample holds a few counts of this clone. V usage is TRBV10-3 and J usage is TRBJ2-1; 7 bases are shared with TRBD2. The germline gives CDR1 ENHRY, CDR2 SYGVKD. The CDR3 contains 14 residues. The V and J ends lost 6 bases and 3 bases, in that order; junction bases with no gene match: 5. The CDR3 protein is CAIRYSGIYNEQFF. The CDR3 region has the DNA TGTGCCATCAGGTACAGCGGGATCTACAATGAGCAGTTCTTC.

CDR3 region: CASSPTGTGSPLHF. CDR3 sequence (DNA): TGCGCCAGCAGCCCGACAGGGACCGGATCACCCCTCCACTTT. The chain is built from TRBV5-1 and TRBJ1-6; the match to TRBD1 covers 7 bases. CDR3 size: 14 residues. J was trimmed by 10 bases and V by 4 bases; bases with no gene match: 8. Germline V gives CDR1 SGHRS, CDR2 YFSETQ.

The chain joins TRBV28 to TRBJ1-2; tentatively, D is TRBD1 (5 bases). From germline, CDR1 is MDHEN and CDR2 SYDVKM. V lost 10 bases to trimming and J lost 0 bases, with 12 bases between them. The CDR3 extends over 13 amino acids. The CDR3 nucleotides are TGTGCCACCCAAGGGGCAGCTAACTATGGCTACACCTTC. Residues: CATQGAANYGYTF.

The chain joins TRBV9 to TRBJ2-7, with D uncertain. This CDR3 comprises 16 residues. V lost 0 bases and J lost 0, with 13 bases in between. Germline CDR1 reads SGDLS; CDR2 reads YYNGEE. Here the CDR3 reads CASSVGLGLPSYEQYF. As DNA, the CDR3 is TGTGCCAGCAGCGTAGGTCTAGGCTTGCCCTCCTACGAGCAGTACTTC.

The CDR3 here is CSASNPSIKQFF. The CDR3 DNA is TGCAGTGCTAGTAACCCTAGCATTAAGCAGTTCTTC. This chain joins TRBV20-1 and TRBJ2-1; D possibly corresponds to TRBD2 (5 bases). The CDR3 contains 12 residues. V dropped 3 bases and J dropped 11 bases, with 14 bases sitting between them. Germline loops: CDR1 DFQATT, CDR2 SNEGSKA (reference sequence).

The chain has TRBV18 and TRBJ1-3; unclear D gene. This CDR3 comprises 15 residues. The germline V gene encodes CDR1 KGHSH and CDR2 LQKENI. V was shortened by 1 base and J by 3 bases, with 10 bases between the two germline ends. The CDR3 coding sequence is TGTGCCAGCTCACCACAAGGGAACGTTGGAAACACCATATATTTT. It yields the protein CASSPQGNVGNTIYF.

The chain recombines TRBV5-1 with TRBJ2-3, with a possible D match to TRBD1 (6 bases). CDR3 length equals 15 residues. Between the trimmed V and J ends, which lost 2 bases and 4 bases, there was a span of 14 bases. CDR1 is SGHRS, CDR2 YFSETQ, per germline. As DNA, the CDR3 is TGCGCCAGCAGCTTCGCAGGGGAAGTGGCAGATACGCAGTATTTT. Translating it yields CASSFAGEVADTQYF.

The rearrangement uses TRBV5-6 and TRBJ1-5; TRBD1 matches at 9 bases. Germline-derived CDR1 and CDR2 are SGHDT and YYEEEE. Unmatched junction bases numbered 6, after V lost 2 bases and J lost 3 bases. This CDR3 has 16 residues. CDR3 in DNA: TGTGCCAGCAGCTTACAAGGACAGGGGATCAATCAGCCCCAGCATTTT. Translation: CASSLQGQGINQPQHF.

The V and J genes are TRBV19 and TRBJ2-1; no reliable D call. V was shortened by 3 bases and J by 0 bases, with 12 bases between the two germline ends. This CDR3 has 16 amino acids. Per germline, CDR1 LNHDA and CDR2 SQIVND (reference sequence). CDR3 protein: CASSILTASSYNEQFF. CDR3 nucleotide sequence: TGTGCCAGTAGTATCTTGACGGCGAGCTCCTACAATGAGCAGTTCTTC.

This chain joins TRBV24-1 and TRBJ1-4, with a tentative D call TRBD1 (5 bases). The germline V gene encodes CDR1 KGHDR and CDR2 SFDVKD. This CDR3 has 15 residues. Between the trimmed V and J ends, which lost 3 bases and 7 bases, there was a span of 14 bases. The CDR3 protein is CATSDGTGSSEKLFF. CDR3 DNA sequence: TGTGCCACCAGTGATGGGACCGGATCTAGTGAAAAACTGTTTTTT.

This rearrangement joins TRBV6-5 to TRBJ2-3, with D hard to call. Germline V gives CDR1 MNHEY, CDR2 SVGAGI. Trimming pared 6 bases from V and 0 bases from J, leaving 7 bases between. CDR3 length: 13 residues. CDR3 in DNA: TGTGCCAGCAGGCCGACAAGCACAGATACGCAGTATTTT. It codes for CASRPTSTDTQYF.

The gene calls are TRBV18 and TRBJ2-7; TRBD1 might be the D (5 bases). Trimming took off 0 bases at V and 0 bases at J, with 15 bases between the two ends. The CDR3 loop spans 17 amino acids. CDR1 is KGHSH and CDR2 is LQKENI in the germline V gene. The CDR3 DNA follows: TGTGCCAGCTCACCACCGAGATTAGGGGCCTTCTCCTACGAGCAGTACTTC. This translates into CASSPPRLGAFSYEQYF.